The clone carrying this T cell receptor beta chain was found once. Its antigen is not known. This record comes from a study of T cell responses to AZD1222 COVID-19 vaccine. This table comes from immunoSEQ multiplex PCR, and its TCRdb copy is limited to in-frame clones, with some not included. Of 140,000 to 150,000 clones listed, under 95% are singletons. General observations from the study: Targets within unmutated variant regions were reportedly found for nearly half of spike-specific TCRs. Most donors were white British, females outnumbered males, and clonal diversity was possibly underestimated.

V shed 5 bases, J shed 2 bases, and the junction held 8 bases outside the gene matches. The CDR3 spans 15 residues. The germline V gene has CDR1 KGHSH and CDR2 LQKENI. The rearrangement joins TRBV18 to TRBJ1-2, with 7 bases fitting TRBD1. Sequenced material: peripheral blood, taken on day 0 of AZD1222 vaccination. The TCR originated in an adult in good health. The CDR3 DNA reads as TGTGCCAGCTCAACCGTAACAGGGGAGAACTATGGCTACACCTTC. Its protein is CASSTVTGENYGYTF.